A single sample is the source of the 27 T cell receptor beta chains below, sequenced in a study of blood T cell repertoires in COVID-19. Assay used: immunoSEQ multiplex PCR; TCRdb lists only in-frame clones, some missing. The table lists 170,000 or so clones, 80% of them singletons. The material sequenced was peripheral blood. The receptors were gathered from a man between 65 and 85 years old with active or convalescent COVID-19.

This sequence joins TRBV25-1 and TRBJ1-6; D gene ambiguous. This CDR3 contains 13 residues. Germline CDR1 reads MGHDK; CDR2 reads SYGVNS. V lost 5 bases and J 8 bases, leaving 10 bases between the germline ends. CDR3 residues: CASSRGIDSPLHF. Written as DNA, the CDR3 is TGTGCCAGCAGTAGAGGGATTGATTCACCCCTCCACTTT.

The chain is built from TRBV19 and TRBJ2-1; TRBD2 matches 7 bases. J gave up 1 base and V 1 base, and 1 base lay outside the gene matches. Germline V CDR1 and CDR2: LNHDA, SQIVND (reference sequence). This CDR3 has 15 residues. The CDR3 here is CASSIAGGSYNEQFF. CDR3 coding DNA: TGTGCCAGTAGTATAGCGGGGGGATCCTACAATGAGCAGTTCTTC. The full variable domain, its missing parts supplied by reference TRBV19 and TRBJ2-1, is DGGITQSPKYLFRKEGQNVTLSCEQNLNHDAMYWYRQDPGQGLRLIYYSQIVNDFQKGDIAEGYSVSREKKESFPLTVTSAQKNPTAFYLCASSIAGGSYNEQFFGPGTRLTVL.

The V and J genes are TRBV27 and TRBJ2-7; maybe TRBD2 (5 bases). Germline V lookup: CDR1 MNHEY, CDR2 SMNVEV (reference sequence). This CDR3 is built from 15 residues. V lost 7 bases, J lost 4 bases, and 20 bases lay in between. As DNA, the CDR3 is TGTGCCAGCACCCTTCGAGAGGGCCTAGCATACGAGCAGTACTTC. Translating gives CASTLREGLAYEQYF.

The chain has TRBV5-1 and TRBJ2-3; D possibly corresponds to TRBD2 (6 bases). CDR1 and CDR2 (germline): SGHRS, YFSETQ. The CDR3 length is 13 residues. Trimming cost V 7 bases and J 0 bases, with 9 bases left between them. CDR3 protein: CASASGSTDTQYF. In DNA, the CDR3 is TGCGCCAGCGCCAGCGGGAGCACAGATACGCAGTATTTT.

This chain joins TRBV19 and TRBJ2-2; 9 bases align to TRBD2. The trim removed 5 bases at V and 7 bases at J, leaving 14 bases unmatched. CDR1 is LNHDA, CDR2 SQIVND, per germline (reference sequence). The CDR3 has 17 residues. The CDR3 nucleotides read TGTGCCAGTAGTCCGCGGGTAGCGGGGGCCCGGGTCGGGGAGCTGTTTTTT. Its translation is CASSPRVAGARVGELFF. The whole variable domain, remainder taken from reference TRBV19 and TRBJ2-2, is DGGITQSPKYLFRKEGQNVTLSCEQNLNHDAMYWYRQDPGQGLRLIYYSQIVNDFQKGDIAEGYSVSREKKESFPLTVTSAQKNPTAFYLCASSPRVAGARVGELFFGEGSRLTVL.

The V gene is TRBV30, the J gene TRBJ1-3, with unresolved D. V shed 0 bases and J shed 4 bases, with 7 bases lying between them. The CDR3 loop spans 13 amino acids. Germline V gene data show CDR1 as GTSNPN and CDR2 as SVGIG (reference sequence). This CDR3 reads CAWSVTAGNTIYF. The CDR3 DNA sequence: TGTGCCTGGAGTGTAACAGCAGGAAACACCATATATTTT.

This clone was seen a handful of times. The junction departs from the called germline gene at one end, perhaps through a read error. This rearrangement joins TRBV6-1 to TRBJ2-5; no clear D. Per germline, CDR1 MNHNS and CDR2 SASEGT. The CDR3 is 13 amino acids. The CDR3 coding sequence is TGTGCCAGCAGTGAACTCCCCCAAGCGACCCAGTACTTC. Translated: CASSELPQATQYF.

J is TRBJ1-6 and V is TRBV6-5; tentative D call: TRBD1 (6 bases). Trimming stripped 2 bases from V and 8 bases from J, with 13 bases between. The CDR3 is made up of 15 amino acids. Germline V CDR1 and CDR2: MNHEY, SVGAGI. This chain's CDR3 is CASSYQDSYYSPLHF. The CDR3 DNA follows: TGTGCCAGCAGTTACCAGGACAGTTATTATTCACCCCTCCACTTT.

This chain's CDR3 is CASGSIGELRETQYF. As DNA, the CDR3 is TGTGCCAGCGGTTCGATCGGGGAACTGAGGGAGACCCAGTACTTC. V usage is TRBV27 and J usage is TRBJ2-5; a possible D gene is TRBD2 (5 bases). In germline, CDR1 is MNHEY, CDR2 SMNVEV (reference sequence). Trimming pared 8 bases from V and 5 bases from J, leaving 21 bases between. This CDR3 region has 15 residues.

The chain is built from TRBV30 and TRBJ2-3; possibly TRBD2 for D (5 bases). The CDR3 sequence is 17 residues long. Germline CDR1 is GTSNPN and CDR2 is SVGIG (reference sequence). Deletions cut 0 bases from V and 4 bases from J, with 20 bases between. DNA for the CDR3: TGTGCCTGGAGTGTAGGGCCAACTAGATTGAGGGCAGATACGCAGTATTTT. Its protein product is CAWSVGPTRLRADTQYF.

In this sample, this clone turned up a few times. This sequence joins TRBV2 and TRBJ1-5; TRBD1 is a possible D gene (5 bases). V was cut by 6 bases and J by 6 bases, with 12 bases left in between. CDR1 SNHLY and CDR2 FYNNEI come from the germline V gene. This CDR3 comprises 13 residues. CDR3 in DNA: TGTGCCAGCAGCAGTGGGGGGAGTCAGCCCCAGCATTTT. Amino acid sequence: CASSSGGSQPQHF. The full variable domain, rest sourced from reference TRBV2 and TRBJ1-5, is EPEVTQTPSHQVTQMGQEVILRCVPISNHLYFYWYRQILGQKVEFLVSFYNNEISEKSEIFDDQFSVERPDGSNFTLKIRSTKLEDSAMYFCASSSGGSQPQHFGDGTRLSIL.

This clone showed up just a few times. This chain links TRBV6-2 or TRBV6-3 with TRBJ1-2; no clear D gene. V lost 2 bases and J 2 bases, leaving 18 bases between the germline ends. The CDR3 is 17 amino acids. Germline V gives CDR1 MNHEY, CDR2 SVGEGT. CDR3 in DNA: TGTGCCAGCAGTTACCCACTAAGGGAGGACGGCAACTATGGCTACACCTTC. This sequence encodes CASSYPLREDGNYGYTF.

This clone was counted between two and nine times. The rearrangement links TRBV12-3 or TRBV12-4 to TRBJ2-1; 10 positions agree with TRBD2. There are 11 residues in the CDR3. Germline trimming cut 4 bases from V and 13 bases from J; bases unmatched to any gene: 1. For the CDR3, the DNA is TGTGCCAGCAGTTCTAGCGGGAGCCAGTTCTTC. Encoded protein: CASSSSGSQFF.

CDR3 in amino acids: CASSYGTNNYGYTF. The DNA for the CDR3 is TGTGCCAGCAGTTACGGGACAAATAACTATGGCTACACCTTC. This chain connects TRBV6-2 or TRBV6-3 to TRBJ1-2, with D possibly being TRBD1 (6 bases). The CDR3 covers 14 residues. CDR1 is MNHEY, CDR2 SVGEGT, per germline. V was pared by 2 bases and J by 1 base, with 8 bases between.

This chain uses TRBV7-9 with TRBJ1-1; D is perhaps TRBD1 (6 bases). Germline CDR1 SEHNR, CDR2 FQNEAQ (reference sequence). This CDR3 is built from 13 residues. Trimming left V 8 bases short and J 1 base short, with 11 bases between. CDR3 protein: CASGDRTNTEAFF. DNA of the CDR3: TGTGCCAGCGGAGACAGGACGAACACTGAAGCTTTCTTT.

This rearrangement joins TRBV7-2 to TRBJ2-4; 11 bases are shared with TRBD2. Trimming removed 2 bases from V and 5 bases from J; junction bases left unmatched: 5. Germline CDR1 is SGHTA and CDR2 is FQGNSA. The CDR3 extends over 16 amino acids. The CDR3 nucleotides are TGTGCCAGCAGCTTATTAGCGGGAGGGCCCCAAAACATTCAGTACTTC. Amino acids: CASSLLAGGPQNIQYF.

This chain uses TRBV6-5 with TRBJ2-3; D possibly corresponds to TRBD1 (6 bases). CDR1 is MNHEY and CDR2 is SVGAGI in the germline V gene. The V end lost 3 bases, the J end lost 2 bases, and 12 bases lay between the germline ends. The CDR3 is made up of 15 amino acids. The CDR3 coding sequence is TGTGCCAGCAGTTATTCCGGACAGTTCACAGATACGCAGTATTTT. Protein: CASSYSGQFTDTQYF.

The chain couples TRBV5-6 to TRBJ2-7, with 8 bases matching TRBD1. CDR3 length equals 14 residues. V lost 0 bases to trimming and J lost 5 bases; unmatched junction nucleotides: 4. Germline-derived CDR1 and CDR2 are SGHDT and YYEEEE. CDR3 in amino acids: CASSLGDRIHEQYF. The CDR3 DNA reads as TGTGCCAGCAGCTTGGGGGACAGGATCCACGAGCAGTACTTC.

This rearrangement joins TRBV12-3 or TRBV12-4 to TRBJ2-7; D is undetermined. Trimming pared 3 bases from V and 7 bases from J, leaving 13 bases between. This CDR3 is 13 amino acids long. DNA of the CDR3: TGTGCCAGCAGTTTGGAGCCGCGCCTGGAGCAGTACTTC. It codes for CASSLEPRLEQYF.

The J gene is TRBJ2-1, the V gene TRBV4-2; TRBD2 agrees at 7 bases. The germline V gene has CDR1 LGHNA and CDR2 YNFKEQ. Unmatched junction bases numbered 16, after V lost 5 bases and J lost 0 bases. There are 19 residues in the CDR3. CDR3 DNA: TGTGCCAGCAGCTCCCCCTACGGTTCTAGCGGACCCTCCTACAATGAGCAGTTCTTC. This encodes CASSSPYGSSGPSYNEQFF.

This clone was counted between two and nine times. V and J are TRBV5-1 and TRBJ1-1; no firm D call. The V end lost 5 bases, the J end lost 4 bases, and 9 bases lay between the germline ends. The CDR3 has 12 residues. Germline-derived CDR1 and CDR2 are SGHRS and YFSETQ. CDR3 loop: CASRLEGTEAFF. CDR3 sequence (DNA): TGCGCCAGCAGGCTTGAGGGCACTGAAGCTTTCTTT.

The rearrangement links TRBV9 to TRBJ1-2; 9 positions match TRBD1. This CDR3 contains 17 residues. With 4 bases clipped from V and 2 bases from J, the junction kept 12 bases outside the gene matches. Germline CDR1 SGDLS, CDR2 YYNGEE. CDR3 DNA sequence: TGTGCCAGCAGCCCAATTGAGGGGACAGGGAGGAACTATGGCTACACCTTC. Protein product: CASSPIEGTGRNYGYTF.

V and J are TRBV7-8 and TRBJ2-7; maybe TRBD2 (6 bases). Trimming pared 6 bases from V and 6 bases from J, leaving 15 bases between. This CDR3 is built from 13 residues. Germline lookup yields CDR1 SGHVS and CDR2 FQNEAQ. The CDR3 region has the DNA TGTGCCAGCAGAAAAACTAGCCTTGGCGAGCAGTACTTC. Its translation: CASRKTSLGEQYF. Complete variable domain (other parts from reference TRBV7-8 and TRBJ2-7): GAGVSQSPRYKVAKRGQDVALRCDPISGHVSLFWYQQALGQGPEFLTYFQNEAQLDKSGLPSDRFFAERPEGSVSTLKIQRTQQEDSAVYLCASRKTSLGEQYFGPGTRLTVT.

The chain joins TRBV14 to TRBJ2-2; D unclear. Trimming pared 5 bases from V and 1 base from J, leaving 23 bases between. Germline loops: CDR1 SGHDN, CDR2 FVKESK. The CDR3 extends over 19 amino acids. Here the CDR3 reads CASSFQMVGAGWNTGELFF. The CDR3 DNA is TGTGCCAGCAGCTTCCAAATGGTCGGTGCAGGTTGGAACACCGGGGAGCTGTTTTTT.

This rearrangement joins TRBV11-2 to TRBJ2-3, with 11 positions matching TRBD2. CDR1 SGHAT and CDR2 FQNNGV come from the germline V gene. The CDR3 consists of 16 residues. The V gene end was trimmed by 4 bases and the J gene end by 2 bases; junction bases not matched to a gene: 5. The CDR3 spells CASSSLAGGATDTQYF. As DNA, the CDR3 is TGTGCCAGCAGCTCCCTAGCGGGGGGCGCCACAGATACGCAGTATTTT.

V gene TRBV6-6 combines with J gene TRBJ2-6, with 7 bases aligning to TRBD1. CDR3 size: 16 residues. CDR1 is MNHNY, CDR2 SVGAGI, per germline (reference sequence). The V segment lost 0 bases and the J segment 1 base; nucleotides outside the gene matches: 0. This CDR3 reads CASSYSTGSGANVLTF. The DNA of the CDR3 is TGTGCCAGCAGTTACTCGACAGGGTCTGGGGCCAACGTCCTGACTTTC.

CDR3 sequence: CASSPGRVREGEKLFF. The CDR3, as DNA: TGTGCCAGCAGCCCCGGTCGGGTCAGGGAAGGTGAAAAACTGTTTTTT. This chain connects TRBV5-4 to TRBJ1-4, with D possibly being TRBD1 (5 bases). V was trimmed by 4 bases and J by 7 bases, leaving 20 bases between them. The CDR3 is 16 amino acids. CDR1 and CDR2 from the germline V gene are SGHNT and YYREEE (reference sequence).